The 3 T cell receptor beta chains below come from one sample, sequenced in a study of T-cell reconstitution after alpha-beta-depleted transplantation in children. A library of TCRbeta sequences, prepared with unique molecular identifiers, was generated. TCRdb independently ran MiXCR on the PCR reads; one entry per CDR3 protein. The table includes around 700,000 distinct CDR3 sequences, around 13% detected once. This sample comprised PBMCs, obtained before TCRalphabeta/CD19-depleted stem cell transplant. These TCRs come from a girl aged 2 to 10 with congenital amegakaryocytic thrombocytopenia, due to receive a stem cell transplant.

In this sample, this clonotype turned up many times. This chain uses TRBV2 with TRBJ1-1; D call uncertain. Between the trimmed V and J ends, which lost 1 base and 2 bases, there was a span of 11 bases. The CDR3 totals 15 residues. Germline values: CDR1 SNHLY, CDR2 FYNNEI. CDR3 sequence: CASSEEGRPNTEAFF. The DNA of the CDR3 is TGTGCCAGCAGTGAAGAGGGCAGGCCTAACACTGAAGCTTTCTTT.

In its sample, this clonotype was seen many times. The CDR3 here is CSARLPIGGARAFF. CDR3 in DNA: TGCAGTGCTAGACTCCCGATCGGGGGGGCGAGGGCTTTCTTT. The chain is built from TRBV20-1 and TRBJ1-1; tentatively, D is TRBD1 (6 bases). Between the trimmed V and J ends, which lost 2 bases and 11 bases, there was a span of 21 bases. This CDR3 region has 14 residues. Looked up from germline, CDR1 is DFQATT and CDR2 is SNEGSKA (reference sequence).

This clonotype was counted at least ten times. This chain uses TRBV28 with TRBJ2-1; TRBD2 aligns across 11 bases. V dropped 3 bases and J dropped 9; count of bases not matched to a gene: 7. There are 15 residues in the CDR3. Germline CDR1 reads MDHEN; CDR2 reads SYDVKM. The CDR3 sequence is CASSFVGLAGREQFF. The CDR3 coding sequence is TGTGCCAGCAGTTTTGTTGGACTAGCGGGCCGTGAGCAGTTCTTC.